This T cell receptor (beta chain) was identified in a study of cytomegalovirus exposure and HLA in healthy donors. This clone came up once. PCR primers comprised 60 Vbeta and 13 Jbeta primers. Measured with immunoSEQ multiplex PCR; TCRdb has only the in-frame clones, and not every one. The table includes tens of thousands of clones, 60% to 85% detected once. The V gene lost 2 bases and the J gene lost 5 bases, with 16 bases spanning the gap. In germline, CDR1 is MNHEY, CDR2 SVGAGI. CDR3 length: 15 amino acids. The TCR was taken from a man aged 35 to 55 in good health and CMV-seronegative. The sequenced material came from PBMCs. V gene TRBV6-5 combines with J gene TRBJ2-7; a weak D match, TRBD1 (6 bases). DNA for the CDR3: TGTGCCAGCAGTTACGGGGCAGGGGCAGGGAACGAGCAGTACTTC. Protein: CASSYGAGAGNEQYF.